The clone carrying this TCR beta chain appeared a few times. Its antigen remains unidentified. V lost 6 bases, J lost 3 bases, and 13 bases stayed unmatched. Germline lookup yields CDR1 LNHDA and CDR2 SQIVND (reference sequence). The CDR3 sequence is 16 residues long. This specimen belongs to a study of CD8+CD57+ T cells in acquired aplastic anemia. Study-level background: Isolated CD4+ and CD8+ cells, once sorted, yielded DNA averaging 3.2 ug. Where healthy donors were concerned, CD4+ cells averaged around 11 million reads.

It was genomic DNA that served as the template for profiling TCR beta VDJ and CDR3. TCRdb reanalysed the reads using MiXCR and keeps one entry per CDR3 protein. Of over 200,000 distinct CDR3 sequences in the sample, around 60% were seen once. Study-level points and caveats: Sharing between patients and controls was observed for 25 to 30 CD8+ CDR3 sequences.

The sequenced sample consisted of sorted CD4+, CD8+, or CD8+CD57+ T cells (not recorded which) from PBMCs. The rearrangement joins TRBV19 to TRBJ2-5; 7 nucleotides line up with TRBD1. The TCR was taken from a human donor in good health. CDR3 sequence reads: CASRQTGSKGEETQYF. The CDR3 bases are TGTGCCAGTAGACAGACAGGGTCTAAGGGGGAAGAGACCCAGTACTTC. Full variable domain (missing parts from reference TRBV19 and TRBJ2-5): DGGITQSPKYLFRKEGQNVTLSCEQNLNHDAMYWYRQDPGQGLRLIYYSQIVNDFQKGDIAEGYSVSREKKESFPLTVTSAQKNPTAFYLCASRQTGSKGEETQYFGPGTRLLVL.